Listed below are T cell receptor beta chains from one sample, sequenced in a study of cytomegalovirus exposure and HLA in healthy donors. The protocol was immunoSEQ multiplex PCR, while the TCRdb copy is restricted to in-frame clones and leaves out a portion. The listing records 75,000 to 100,000 clones. The sample consisted of PBMCs. The source is a woman aged 60-70 years in good health and CMV-seronegative. CDR3s leave out the opening cysteine and the closing phenylalanine or tryptophan.

CDR3aa: ASRSDRDNQPQH; v_gene: TRBV6-5
CDR3aa: ASSTQEDTEAF; v_gene: TRBV4-3
CDR3aa: ASSSRGLAGGFNEQF; v_gene: TRBV7-9
CDR3aa: ASSLWVLGQGEQF; v_gene: TRBV2
CDR3aa: ASKGMLAGGPSEQY; v_gene: TRBV19
CDR3aa: ASSYQQAEAF; v_gene: TRBV11-2
CDR3aa: ASSLAGETGSTIY; v_gene: TRBV5-1
CDR3aa: ASSLSGGTYEQY; v_gene: TRBV7-2
CDR3aa: ASSPRAGSYGYT; v_gene: TRBV27
CDR3aa: ASKRGSNQPQH; v_gene: TRBV28
CDR3aa: ASSLSGVPEAF; v_gene: TRBV5-5
CDR3aa: ASSSSTSGKAGELF; v_gene: TRBV28
CDR3aa: ASSSTPADYEQY; v_gene: TRBV28
CDR3aa: ASSSPTGGLYIQY; v_gene: TRBV27
CDR3aa: ASNPDRAQPQH; v_gene: TRBV2
CDR3aa: ASSKLERRGRFADTQY; v_gene: TRBV21-1
CDR3aa: ASDRGNEQF; v_gene: TRBV6-1